The 23 T cell receptor beta chains in this list originate from one sample, sequenced in a study of blood T cell repertoires in COVID-19. Libraries were prepared by immunoSEQ multiplex PCR; TCRdb keeps only in-frame clonotypes and omits some of them. The sample contains roughly 280,000 clones, more than 75% of which appear only once. Sequenced: peripheral blood. The receptors originated from an older woman with COVID-19, enrolled during active disease.

This rearrangement joins TRBV5-1 to TRBJ2-2, with unresolved D. The germline V gene has CDR1 SGHRS and CDR2 YFSETQ. The CDR3 is 14 amino acids. Trimming left V 5 bases short and J 4 bases short, with 12 bases between. CDR3 bases: TGCGCCAGCAGAGACATGAAAGGCACCGGGGAGCTGTTTTTT. This encodes CASRDMKGTGELFF.

This clone appeared once. The chain recombines TRBV9 with TRBJ2-5; 14 nucleotides line up with TRBD2. V lost 2 bases, J lost 4 bases, and 7 bases stayed unmatched. Germline loops: CDR1 SGDLS, CDR2 YYNGEE. The CDR3 totals 17 residues. The CDR3 DNA reads as TGTGCCAGCAGCGTCGGGACTAGCGGGAGTGTCAGAGAGACCCAGTACTTC. Translated, it gives CASSVGTSGSVRETQYF.

The chain has TRBV5-1 and TRBJ2-5, with TRBD1 matching over 8 bases. Germline CDR1 reads SGHRS; CDR2 reads YFSETQ. V shed 4 bases and J 5 bases; nucleotides not matched to a gene: 10. The CDR3 totals 15 residues. The CDR3 sequence is CASSLEGTGGETQYF. The CDR3 DNA sequence: TGCGCCAGCAGCCTAGAAGGGACAGGAGGGGAGACCCAGTACTTC. Full variable domain (outside the CDR3, taken from reference TRBV5-1 and TRBJ2-5): KAGVTQTPRYLIKTRGQQVTLSCSPISGHRSVSWYQQTPGQGLQFLFEYFSETQRNKGNFPGRFSGRQFSNSRSEMNVSTLELGDSALYLCASSLEGTGGETQYFGPGTRLLVL.

This sequence joins TRBV6-5 and TRBJ2-7, with 13 positions matching TRBD2. V lost 0 bases to trimming and J lost 7 bases; unmatched junction nucleotides: 3. Germline assignment: CDR1 MNHEY and CDR2 SVGAGI. The CDR3 consists of 15 residues. Written as DNA, the CDR3 is TGTGCCAGCAGTTACTCCAGACTAGCGGGAGGAGAGCAGTACTTC. It is translated as CASSYSRLAGGEQYF.

The rearrangement joins TRBV7-9 to TRBJ1-3; tentatively, D is TRBD1 (5 bases). V was shortened by 4 bases and J by 2 bases, with 12 bases between the two germline ends. The CDR3 runs 15 residues. The germline V gene encodes CDR1 SEHNR and CDR2 FQNEAQ (reference sequence). CDR3 amino acids: CASSYARAAGNTIYF. CDR3 coding DNA: TGTGCCAGCAGCTACGCCAGGGCCGCTGGAAACACCATATATTTT.

The chain employs TRBV5-4 and TRBJ1-2; 12 bases fit TRBD1. The V segment lost 0 bases and the J segment 4 bases; nucleotides outside the gene matches: 7. CDR1 SGHNT and CDR2 YYREEE come from the germline V gene (reference sequence). The CDR3 runs to 17 residues. As DNA, the CDR3 is TGTGCCAGCAGCTTGGCCGGGACAGGGGGCCGCCGCTATGGCTACACCTTC. Its translation: CASSLAGTGGRRYGYTF.

This clone is a singleton in its sample. V is TRBV2 and J is TRBJ1-2; D gene unclear. The CDR3 totals 14 residues. Germline CDR1 reads SNHLY; CDR2 reads FYNNEI. V was cut by 2 bases and J by 7 bases, with 14 bases left in between. Here the CDR3 reads CASSELNSRTGYTF. The CDR3 DNA follows: TGTGCCAGCAGTGAATTAAACAGCCGCACTGGCTACACCTTC.

The gene calls are TRBV7-2 and TRBJ2-7, with 8 positions matching TRBD2. Trimming at V came to 2 bases and at J to 7 bases, leaving 13 bases not matched to a gene. Germline CDR1 reads SGHTA; CDR2 reads FQGNSA. The CDR3 has 16 residues. The CDR3 loop is CASSLWGKREREEQYF. In DNA form, the CDR3 reads TGTGCCAGCAGCTTATGGGGAAAGCGGGAGCGTGAAGAGCAGTACTTC.

The genes are TRBV24-1 and TRBJ2-4; 9 bases fit TRBD2. Germline-derived CDR1 and CDR2 are KGHDR and SFDVKD. CDR3 length: 17 residues. V lost 4 bases to trimming and J lost 3 bases; unmatched junction nucleotides: 9. The CDR3 bases are TGTGCCACCAGTGAGGCGGGAGGGGGCTGGGGCAAAAACATTCAGTACTTC. It yields the protein CATSEAGGGWGKNIQYF.

The V gene is TRBV3-1 (or the pseudogene TRBV3-2), the J gene TRBJ2-7; a weak D match, TRBD2 (6 bases). CDR1 and CDR2 from the germline V gene are LGHDT and YNNKEL (reference sequence). CDR3 length: 13 amino acids. V dropped 3 bases and J dropped 5 bases, with 11 bases sitting between them. The CDR3 DNA is TGTGCCAGCAGCCAGGGAGGTGGTGACGAGCAGTACTTC. Translation gives CASSQGGGDEQYF.

This sequence joins TRBV5-5 and TRBJ2-1; 7 positions match TRBD2. The CDR3 is made up of 11 amino acids. Germline V gene lookup returns CDR1 SGHKS and CDR2 YYEKEE (reference sequence). V was pared by 10 bases and J by 4 bases, with 2 bases of the junction left unmatched. The CDR3 bases are TGTGCCGGCGGGGGTTACAATGAGCAGTTCTTC. It encodes CAGGGYNEQFF.

This chain uses TRBV6-5 with TRBJ1-5, with a tentative D call TRBD1 (5 bases). CDR1 is MNHEY and CDR2 is SVGAGI in the germline V gene. The V and J ends lost 2 bases and 4 bases respectively, with 9 bases between them. CDR3 length: 14 residues. CDR3 in DNA: TGTGCCAGCAGTTACGGGGGGGGAAATCAGCCCCAGCATTTT. It is translated as CASSYGGGNQPQHF.

V gene TRBV19 combines with J gene TRBJ2-7, with D perhaps matching TRBD2 (6 bases). Germline V gene sequence: CDR1 LNHDA, CDR2 SQIVND (reference sequence). Between the trimmed V and J ends, which lost 6 bases and 4 bases, there was a span of 19 bases. The CDR3 spans 15 residues. CDR3 region: CASRLTGGVSYEQYF. The CDR3 nucleotides are TGTGCCAGTAGGTTGACCGGAGGGGTGTCTTACGAGCAGTACTTC.

This clone was found a few times. CDR3 DNA: TGCGCCAGTAATAGGGGGGAGGGAGAGACCCAGTACTTC. This translates into CASNRGEGETQYF. This chain links TRBV10-2 with TRBJ2-5, with D perhaps matching TRBD2 (7 bases). The germline V gene encodes CDR1 WSHSY and CDR2 SAAADI. The CDR3 sequence is 13 residues long. V dropped 9 bases and J dropped 4 bases, with 15 bases sitting between them.

CDR3 nucleotides: TGTGCCAGCAGCCCGGGACTAGCGGGAAACTCCTACGAGCAGTACTTC. It translates to CASSPGLAGNSYEQYF. The J gene is TRBJ2-7, the V gene TRBV7-8; 13 bases fit TRBD2. Germline V gene data show CDR1 as SGHVS and CDR2 as FQNEAQ. V dropped 5 bases and J dropped 0; count of bases not matched to a gene: 4. The CDR3 is 16 amino acids. The variable domain in full, with the rest retrieved from reference TRBV7-8 and TRBJ2-7, is GAGVSQSPRYKVAKRGQDVALRCDPISGHVSLFWYQQALGQGPEFLTYFQNEAQLDKSGLPSDRFFAERPEGSVSTLKIQRTQQEDSAVYLCASSPGLAGNSYEQYFGPGTRLTVT.

The rearrangement uses TRBV5-4 and TRBJ1-1, with 7 bases matching TRBD1. The ends lost 5 bases at V and 0 bases at J; junction bases unmatched: 4. This CDR3 contains 14 residues. Germline V lookup: CDR1 SGHNT, CDR2 YYREEE (reference sequence). This chain's CDR3 is CASSRDSMNTEAFF. CDR3 coding DNA: TGTGCCAGCAGTCGGGACAGCATGAACACTGAAGCTTTCTTT.

V and J are TRBV30 and TRBJ1-3; a possible D gene is TRBD1 (5 bases). With 0 bases removed from V and 2 bases from J, the gap between germline ends came to 8 bases. CDR1 and CDR2 from the germline V gene are GTSNPN and SVGIG (reference sequence). The CDR3 has 14 residues. CDR3: CAWSVGHAGNTIYF. For the CDR3, the DNA is TGTGCCTGGAGTGTTGGACACGCTGGAAACACCATATATTTT.

This sequence joins TRBV5-1 and TRBJ2-1; no definite D call. The germline gives CDR1 SGHRS, CDR2 YFSETQ. Trimming removed 1 base at V and 8 bases at J, with 7 bases between. CDR3 length: 12 residues. The chain's CDR3 is CASSLHSHEQFF. For the CDR3, the DNA is TGCGCCAGCAGCTTGCACAGCCATGAGCAGTTCTTC.

This chain joins TRBV28 and TRBJ1-3; D unclear. The CDR3 covers 12 residues. V was pared by 8 bases and J by 2 bases, with 7 bases between. The germline V gene has CDR1 MDHEN and CDR2 SYDVKM. The CDR3 DNA is TGTGCCAGCCGTCAGGCTGGAAACACCATATATTTT. Protein: CASRQAGNTIYF.

This clone was seen a handful of times. V usage is TRBV25-1 and J usage is TRBJ1-2; D perhaps matches TRBD1 (5 bases). Germline V gene sequence: CDR1 MGHDK, CDR2 SYGVNS. V shed 4 bases and J shed 3 bases, with 15 bases lying between them. The CDR3 covers 15 residues. The CDR3 DNA reads as TGTGCCAGCAGTGCTCCGGGACTCCTGTACTATGGCTACACCTTC. Translating it yields CASSAPGLLYYGYTF.

This rearrangement joins TRBV19 to TRBJ1-4; D is possibly TRBD1 (6 bases). The CDR3 spans 15 residues. CDR1 and CDR2 (germline): LNHDA, SQIVND (reference sequence). Trimming shortened V by 3 bases and J by 6 bases, and 14 bases separated the two germline ends. CDR3 DNA sequence: TGTGCCAGTAGTATGGGACACTCCTTTGATGAAAAACTGTTTTTT. It encodes CASSMGHSFDEKLFF.

V usage is TRBV3-1 (or the pseudogene TRBV3-2) and J usage is TRBJ1-1, with TRBD1 matching over 8 bases. Germline V gives CDR1 LGHDT, CDR2 YNNKEL (reference sequence). CDR3 length equals 14 residues. The junction had 2 bases not matched to a gene; V was cut back by 4 bases and J by 1 base. CDR3 amino acids: CASSRDRQNTEAFF. The CDR3 DNA sequence: TGTGCCAGCAGCCGGGACAGGCAGAACACTGAAGCTTTCTTT.

V and J are TRBV19 and TRBJ2-3; no clear D gene. Trimming removed 1 base from V and 9 bases from J, with 17 bases in between. CDR1 LNHDA and CDR2 SQIVND come from the germline V gene (reference sequence). This CDR3 is built from 15 residues. For the CDR3, the DNA is TGTGCCAGTAGTATAGCTCGTCCTGGGCGAACGACGCAGTATTTT. Its translation is CASSIARPGRTTQYF.